This T cell receptor beta chain derives from a study of cytotoxic CD8 clonotypes in ibrutinib-treated CLL. Unmatched junction bases numbered 8, after V lost 4 bases and J lost 0 bases. This CDR3 is built from 16 residues. CDR1 is SEHNR and CDR2 is FQNEAQ in the germline V gene (reference sequence). Investigators sought sequencing depths of between 1 in 200,000 and 1 in 1 million T cells. Measured with immunoSEQ multiplex PCR; TCRdb has only the in-frame clones, and not every one. The table lists 270,000 or so clones, approximately 76% of them singletons. The chain has TRBV7-9 and TRBJ1-1; 7 bases map to TRBD1. The sequenced sample was PBMCs, obtained at disease progression, from a patient treated with ibrutinib. The receptor was isolated from a human donor with chronic lymphocytic leukemia. The DNA of the CDR3 is TGTGCCAGCAGCTCCTTCGACAGGGACATGAACACTGAAGCTTTCTTT. It codes for CASSSFDRDMNTEAFF.